What follows is one TCR beta chain and its context. The antigen is unknown. This sample is drawn from a study of radiotherapy plus CTLA-4 blockade in lung cancer. Whole-study findings and limits: Peripheral blood showed expansion of tumor-derived TCR clones after radiotherapy and ipilimumab. Per reports, early blood T cell clone dynamics, plus interferon-beta, forecast response most strongly.

Germline V lookup: CDR1 KGHSH, CDR2 LQKENI. CDR3 length: 17 residues. V trimming: 4 bases; J trimming: 0 bases; junction bases outside the gene matches: 8. Clones were read by immunoSEQ multiplex PCR, and TCRdb kept only the in-frame ones, dropping some. This table holds roughly 39,000 clones, about 68% found once. People whose metastatic non-small-cell lung cancer was chemo-refractory got focal radiation along with CTLA-4 blockade by ipilimumab. The TCR was taken from a human donor with non-small cell lung cancer who had stable disease on radiotherapy plus ipilimumab. This chain joins TRBV18 and TRBJ2-2; 7 bases align to TRBD1. The source was peripheral blood, collected from a patient treated with radiotherapy plus ipilimumab. The CDR3 sequence: CASSRTGSSSNTGELFF. As DNA, the CDR3 is TGTGCCAGCTCACGGACAGGTAGTTCTTCGAACACCGGGGAGCTGTTTTTT.